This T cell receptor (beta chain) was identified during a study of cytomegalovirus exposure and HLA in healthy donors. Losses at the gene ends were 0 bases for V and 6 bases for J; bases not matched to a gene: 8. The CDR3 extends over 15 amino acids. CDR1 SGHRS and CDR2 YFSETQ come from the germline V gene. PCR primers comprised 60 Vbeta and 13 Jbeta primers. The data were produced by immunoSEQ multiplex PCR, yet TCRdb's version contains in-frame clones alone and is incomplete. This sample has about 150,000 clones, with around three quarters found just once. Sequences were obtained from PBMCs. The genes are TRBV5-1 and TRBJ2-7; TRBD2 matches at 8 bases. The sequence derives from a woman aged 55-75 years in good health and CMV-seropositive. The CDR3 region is CASSLAGGPSGEQYF. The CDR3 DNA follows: TGCGCCAGCAGCTTGGCGGGAGGGCCCTCGGGCGAGCAGTACTTC.